This T cell receptor (beta chain) is from a study of blood T cells in healthy people across ages. Study-level information: Template switching caught about one barcoded beta molecule for each two T cells. Notes on the study in general: No conclusive comparison of naive versus antigen-experienced cells was possible with unsorted PBMCs. Significant beta diversity loss was already apparent by age around 40, declining roughly linearly.

As regards this clonotype: Its antigen is unidentified.

The CDR3 sequence is 14 residues long. The V gene lost 6 bases and the J gene lost 1 base, with 9 bases spanning the gap. The germline CDR1 and CDR2 sequences are LNHDA and SQIVND (reference sequence). With a J-beta primer mix and a sample-barcoded 5' primer, a second PCR ran about 6 to 11 cycles. Per sample, CDR3-containing paired-end reads numbered at least 3 million. TCRdb reanalysed the 5' RACE reads using MiXCR and keeps one entry per CDR3 protein. This sample yields 650,000 to 1,000,000 distinct CDR3 sequences, of which 35% to 50% are seen a single time; around a sixth belongs to the top ten. The V gene is TRBV19, the J gene TRBJ2-2, with D unclear. This receptor was obtained from an older man in good health. Sequencing input: blood. The CDR3 sequence: CASRNTENTGELFF. The CDR3 DNA sequence: TGTGCCAGTAGGAATACAGAGAACACCGGGGAGCTGTTTTTT.